Given below is one TCR beta chain in context. Its antigen is currently unknown. This sample is drawn from a study of cytomegalovirus exposure and HLA in healthy donors. Primers included in the PCR were 60 Vbeta and 13 Jbeta primers. Profiling relied on immunoSEQ multiplex PCR, and the TCRdb table lists in-frame clones only, not all of them. The repertoire holds 130,000 to 150,000 clones, with roughly 80% as singletons. Germline V lookup: CDR1 MNHNY, CDR2 SVGAGI (reference sequence). The CDR3 covers 15 residues. V lost 6 bases and J lost 4; bases outside the gene matches: 7. Findings and caveats of the study: According to an earlier analysis, most TCR beta V segments yielded productive rearrangements about 87% or about 30% of the time.

The V gene is TRBV6-6, the J gene TRBJ2-3; 10 nucleotides match TRBD1. Sequencing was done on a sample of PBMCs. The sequence was obtained from a woman aged 40-49 years in good health and CMV-seropositive. The CDR3 DNA reads TGTGCCAGCAGAACCGGGACAGGGGCCGCAGATACGCAGTATTTT. Translated, it gives CASRTGTGAADTQYF.